This passage covers 2 T cell receptor beta chains from one sample sequenced in a study of graft-versus-host responses after intestinal transplantation. Assay: immunoSEQ multiplex PCR; the TCRdb copy retains only in-frame clones and omits some. The data hold 45,000 to 50,000 clones, with 85% to 95% observed a single time. Antigen specificity for these receptors is unknown. The material was unstimulated CD4+ T cells sorted from spleen or lymph node cells, obtained before transplant. These receptors were taken from a human donor who was the organ donor for an intestinal transplant.

The genes are TRBV20-1 and TRBJ2-1, with D maybe TRBD2 (5 bases). This CDR3 contains 11 residues. The germline CDR1 and CDR2 sequences are DFQATT and SNEGSKA (reference sequence). The V gene lost 4 bases and the J gene lost 8 bases, with 9 bases spanning the gap. CDR3 DNA: TGCAGTGCTACGCGGCGGGATGAGCAGTTCTTC. Protein product: CSATRRDEQFF.

The rearrangement joins TRBV19 to TRBJ1-2, with 7 bases matching TRBD1. This CDR3 comprises 14 residues. The germline CDR1 and CDR2 sequences are LNHDA and SQIVND (reference sequence). Trimming at V came to 4 bases and at J to 5 bases, leaving 7 bases not matched to a gene. The CDR3 here is CASSTTGEAYGYTF. The DNA of the CDR3 is TGTGCCAGTAGTACCACAGGGGAAGCATATGGCTACACCTTC.